This record covers a single T cell receptor beta chain. Germline assignment: CDR1 SNHLY and CDR2 FYNNEI. This CDR3 contains 15 residues. V was shortened by 2 bases and J by 1 base, with 8 bases between the two germline ends. Quantitative barcoded 5'-RACE was used to prepare TCR beta libraries. TCRdb re-derived calls from the 5' RACE reads in MiXCR, one entry per CDR3 protein. This sample has around 150,000 distinct CDR3 sequences; around 17% occur once, and the top ten carry approximately 7.8%. These data are taken from a study of CD8 T cells in ankylosing spondylitis. Sequenced material: blood, either unsorted or a sorted T cell fraction (not recorded which). This clonotype was sampled from a male donor with ankylosing spondylitis or in good health (not recorded which). The chain joins TRBV2 to TRBJ2-2; D is unclear. CDR3: CASSELAENTGELFF. CDR3 DNA sequence: TGTGCCAGCAGTGAACTCGCAGAGAACACCGGGGAGCTGTTTTTT.